One sample yielded the 14 T cell receptor beta chains listed below, sequenced in a study of cytomegalovirus exposure and HLA in healthy donors. PCR amplification relied on 60 Vbeta primers (plus 13 Jbeta primers). Measured with immunoSEQ multiplex PCR; TCRdb has only the in-frame clones, and not every one. Of about 150,000 clones listed, around 84% are singletons. Sequences were obtained from PBMCs. The receptors stem from a man aged 50 to 59 in good health and CMV-seropositive.

This chain connects TRBV6-6 to TRBJ1-3; maybe TRBD1 (6 bases). The CDR3 is 14 amino acids. Trimming left V 5 bases short and J 4 bases short, with 12 bases between. Germline CDR1 is MNHNY and CDR2 is SVGAGI (reference sequence). CDR3 loop: CASSPGHLGNTIYF. CDR3 nucleotides: TGTGCCAGCAGTCCGGGACACTTGGGAAACACCATATATTTT.

Remarks on this clone: Its ends do not fully match the called genes, so a read error is possible. This chain connects TRBV7-9 to TRBJ2-3; 12 bases map to TRBD2. The CDR3 contains 16 residues. Germline CDR1 and CDR2: SEHNR and FQNEAQ (reference sequence). The CDR3 DNA follows: TGTTCCAGCAGAAGTCTAGCGGGAGGGCCGACAGATACGCAGTATTTT. The encoded protein is CSSRSLAGGPTDTQYF.

The J gene is TRBJ2-3, the V gene TRBV5-1, with a possible D match to TRBD1 (5 bases). CDR1 and CDR2 from the germline V gene are SGHRS and YFSETQ. Trimming shortened V by 2 bases and J by 5 bases, and 9 bases separated the two germline ends. CDR3 length: 13 amino acids. Here the CDR3 DNA reads TGCGCCAGCAGCTTTGGTACAGGAGATACGCAGTATTTT. Translating it yields CASSFGTGDTQYF.

The chain employs TRBV7-8 and TRBJ2-1; TRBD2 matches at 10 bases. Germline V CDR1 and CDR2: SGHVS, FQNEAQ. This CDR3 contains 16 residues. Trimming cost V 1 base and J 5 bases; bases outside gene matches: 5. The CDR3 sequence: CASSLGVAGGDNEQFF. CDR3 bases: TGTGCCAGCAGCTTAGGGGTAGCGGGAGGCGACAATGAGCAGTTCTTC.

The genes are TRBV15 and TRBJ2-3; 7 bases agree with TRBD2. V lost 4 bases, J lost 2 bases, and 6 bases stayed unmatched. CDR3 size: 15 residues. Per the germline V gene, CDR1 is LNHNV and CDR2 is YYDKDF (reference sequence). Written as DNA, the CDR3 is TGTGCCACCAGCACCACGGGACTATCCACAGATACGCAGTATTTT. Translated, it gives CATSTTGLSTDTQYF.

The DNA for the CDR3 is TGTGCCAGCAGCTCTATACAGTGGGAGACCCAGTACTTC. It specifies CASSSIQWETQYF. The rearrangement links TRBV5-8 to TRBJ2-5; D not certain. The CDR3 has 13 residues. V was clipped by 3 bases and J by 5 bases, with 11 bases between them. Germline V gene data show CDR1 as SGHTS and CDR2 as YDEGEE.

The chain links TRBV5-1 to TRBJ2-7; TRBD1 matches at 8 bases. After removal of 0 bases from V and 0 bases from J, the junction contained 2 bases not matched to a gene. This CDR3 comprises 15 residues. Germline V lookup: CDR1 SGHRS, CDR2 YFSETQ. CDR3 loop: CASSLGTGFSYEQYF. CDR3 in DNA: TGCGCCAGCAGCTTGGGGACAGGGTTCTCCTACGAGCAGTACTTC. The complete variable domain, with remaining parts taken from reference TRBV5-1 and TRBJ2-7, reads KAGVTQTPRYLIKTRGQQVTLSCSPISGHRSVSWYQQTPGQGLQFLFEYFSETQRNKGNFPGRFSGRQFSNSRSEMNVSTLELGDSALYLCASSLGTGFSYEQYFGPGTRLTVT.

The chain employs TRBV9 and TRBJ1-3, with no clear D. The CDR3 sequence is 11 residues long. Per germline, CDR1 SGDLS and CDR2 YYNGEE. The V end was cut by 6 bases, the J end by 6 bases, with 7 bases between. CDR3: CASKSANTIYF. CDR3 sequence (DNA): TGTGCCAGCAAAAGCGCAAACACCATATATTTT.

The chain joins TRBV5-6 to TRBJ2-1; 8 nucleotides match TRBD2. Germline V lookup: CDR1 SGHDT, CDR2 YYEEEE. Trimming took 1 base from V and 2 from J; bases not matched to a gene: 8. CDR3 length equals 17 residues. CDR3 sequence reads: CASSLKRGSLPYNEQFF. As DNA, the CDR3 is TGTGCCAGCAGCTTGAAGCGGGGGTCCCTCCCCTACAATGAGCAGTTCTTC.

This clone appeared a single time. DNA for the CDR3: TGTGCCAGCAGCTGGGGAGTACAGGGTGAAGCTTTCTTT. It yields the protein CASSWGVQGEAFF. The V gene is TRBV11-2, the J gene TRBJ1-1, with D possibly being TRBD1 (6 bases). The germline gives CDR1 SGHAT, CDR2 FQNNGV. The CDR3 spans 13 residues. The V gene lost 4 bases and the J gene lost 7 bases, with 13 bases spanning the gap. Drawing the rest from reference TRBV11-2 and TRBJ1-1, the complete variable domain is EAGVAQSPRYKIIEKRQSVAFWCNPISGHATLYWYQQILGQGPKLLIQFQNNGVVDDSQLPKDRFSAERLKGVDSTLKIQPAKLEDSAVYLCASSWGVQGEAFFGQGTRLTVV.

CDR3 sequence: CASSTVGGKDIQYF. The DNA of the CDR3 is TGCGCCAGCAGCACGGTAGGGGGAAAGGACATTCAGTACTTC. V gene TRBV5-1 combines with J gene TRBJ2-4; D perhaps matches TRBD1 (6 bases). Trimming removed 4 bases from V and 8 bases from J, with 16 bases in between. The CDR3 consists of 14 residues. Germline CDR1 is SGHRS and CDR2 is YFSETQ.

The chain carries TRBV18 and TRBJ2-2; perhaps TRBD2 as D (6 bases). Trimming cost V 0 bases and J 5 bases, with 13 bases left between them. CDR1 and CDR2 from the germline V gene are KGHSH and LQKENI. This CDR3 is built from 16 residues. This chain's CDR3 is CASSPPLASGTGELFF. The CDR3 nucleotides are TGTGCCAGCTCACCACCCCTAGCGTCAGGGACCGGGGAGCTGTTTTTT.

The chain is built from TRBV6-5 and TRBJ1-2; 9 bases line up with TRBD1. J gave up 6 bases and V 2 bases, and 4 bases lay outside the gene matches. The germline gives CDR1 MNHEY, CDR2 SVGAGI. The length of the CDR3 is 14 residues. The CDR3, as DNA: TGTGCCAGCAGTTACGTGGGACAGGGCGATGGCTACACCTTC. This sequence encodes CASSYVGQGDGYTF.

A few counts support this clone. This chain connects TRBV5-6 to TRBJ2-1; TRBD1 aligns across 9 bases. The J segment lost 0 bases and the V segment lost 4 bases, leaving 5 bases of the junction unmatched. From germline, CDR1 is SGHDT and CDR2 YYEEEE. CDR3 length equals 16 residues. CDR3 DNA: TGTGCCAGCAGCGTACCGGGACAGGGCTCCTACAATGAGCAGTTCTTC. Protein: CASSVPGQGSYNEQFF.